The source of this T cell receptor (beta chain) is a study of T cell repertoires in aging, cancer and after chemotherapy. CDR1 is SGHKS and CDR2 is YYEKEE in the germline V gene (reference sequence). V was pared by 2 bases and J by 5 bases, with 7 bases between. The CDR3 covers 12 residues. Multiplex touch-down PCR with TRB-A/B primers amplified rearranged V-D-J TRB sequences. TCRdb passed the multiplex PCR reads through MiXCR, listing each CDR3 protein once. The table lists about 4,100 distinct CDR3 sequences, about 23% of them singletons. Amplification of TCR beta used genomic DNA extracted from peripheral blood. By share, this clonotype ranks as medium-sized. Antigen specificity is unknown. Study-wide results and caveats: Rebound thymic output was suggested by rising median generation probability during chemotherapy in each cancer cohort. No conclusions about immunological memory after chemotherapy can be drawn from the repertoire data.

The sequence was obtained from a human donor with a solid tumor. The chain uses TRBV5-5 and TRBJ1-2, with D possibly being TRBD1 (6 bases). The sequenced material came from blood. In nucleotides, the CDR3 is TGTGCCAGCAGCTTAACAGGGTATGGCTACACCTTC. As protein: CASSLTGYGYTF.